This is a list of T cell receptor beta chains from one sample in a study of T cell responses to AZD1222 COVID-19 vaccine. The method was immunoSEQ multiplex PCR; TCRdb's version includes in-frame clones alone and lacks a portion of them. This sample has about 140,000 clones, with approximately 88% found just once. The source was peripheral blood, collected on day 0 of AZD1222 vaccination. These TCRs come from an adult in good health. Both conserved end residues are part of each CDR3. D genes are given only for firm matches. Only some rows state a clone size, as once, few, many or a class for expanded clones.

cdr3_nt cdr3_aa j_call v_call clone_size d_call
TGCGCCAGCAGCTCCGGACAGGGTCTTGACAATGAGCAGTTCTTC CASSSGQGLDNEQFF TRBJ2-1 TRBV5-1 . TRBD1
TGCGCCAGCAGCCAAGATCAGGGTGGGTATTCACCCCTCCACTTT CASSQDQGGYSPLHF TRBJ1-6 TRBV4-3 . .
TGTGCCAGCAGCCGACATCTCCCGGATTCACCCCTCCACTTT CASSRHLPDSPLHF TRBJ1-6 TRBV11-2 . .
TGTGCCAGCAGCTCACACGACAATGGGGGCTACGAGCAGTACTTC CASSSHDNGGYEQYF TRBJ2-7 TRBV5-8 . .
TGTGCTAGTGCGGAAATGGGGGAGCAGTTCTTC CASAEMGEQFF TRBJ2-1 TRBV12-5 . .
TGTGCCAGCAGTGGGGGGGGCTTAATAACGGAGACCCAGTACTTC CASSGGGLITETQYF TRBJ2-5 TRBV28 . .
TGTGCCAGCAGAAAACGGACTAGCGGGGGGTTAGAGACCCAGTACTTC CASRKRTSGGLETQYF TRBJ2-5 TRBV25-1 . TRBD2
TGTGCCAGCAGTCCTCGGACTAGCGGGAGTGATGAGCAGTTCTTC CASSPRTSGSDEQFF TRBJ2-1 TRBV7-3 . TRBD2
TGTGCCAGCAGTTTATTTCAGGGGCCAGATACGCAGTATTTT CASSLFQGPDTQYF TRBJ2-3 TRBV28 . .
TGTGCCAGCAGCTTACTGGAGGGGGACTACCCCAAGACCCAGTACTTC CASSLLEGDYPKTQYF TRBJ2-5 TRBV7-8 medium-sized .
TGTGCCAGCAGCTTATCATCTATGAACACTGAAGCTTTCTTT CASSLSSMNTEAFF TRBJ1-1 TRBV7-9 . .
TGTGCCAGCAGCTTAGGAGCGCTTAGCTCCTACGAGCAGTACTTC CASSLGALSSYEQYF TRBJ2-7 TRBV7-2 once .
TGTGCCAGCAGACCGGACAGGGCTCAGCCCCAGCATTTT CASRPDRAQPQHF TRBJ1-5 TRBV6-6 . TRBD1
TGTGCCAGTAGTACCTACAGGGGGCACACTGGAAACACCATATATTTT CASSTYRGHTGNTIYF TRBJ1-3 TRBV19 . TRBD1
TGCGCCAGCAGCCAAGGTTACAATGAGCAGTTCTTC CASSQGYNEQFF TRBJ2-1 TRBV4-3 . .
TGTGCCAGCAGCCAGTTCAGAACAACTAATGAAAAACTGTTTTTT CASSQFRTTNEKLFF TRBJ1-4 TRBV14 once .
TGTGCCAGCAGTCCCCGGCGACAGGGTGAATTTGGTGGCTACACCTTC CASSPRRQGEFGGYTF TRBJ1-2 TRBV2 . TRBD1
TGTGCCAGCAGTTCCCCCCCAGTCACAGATACGCAGTATTTT CASSSPPVTDTQYF TRBJ2-3 TRBV6-2/TRBV6-3 once .
TGTGCCAGCAGCCCCCCACGCTACTCGGGACCTGAAAAACTGTTTTTT CASSPPRYSGPEKLFF TRBJ1-4 TRBV7-2 . .
TGTGCCAGCAGTCCCGAGGCGGGGAAGTCCGAGCAGTACTTC CASSPEAGKSEQYF TRBJ2-7 TRBV6-5 . .
TGTGCCAGCAGCGAAAGCTCAGGGCTTCCAACTAATGAAAAACTGTTTTTT CASSESSGLPTNEKLFF TRBJ1-4 TRBV21-1 . .
TGTGCCAGCAGCTTCGGAGGGGGTAAAGCTTTCTTT CASSFGGGKAFF TRBJ1-1 TRBV7-6 once .
TGTGCCAGCAGCCAAGAGAAGAGTGAAGCTTTCTTT CASSQEKSEAFF TRBJ1-1 TRBV3-1/TRBV3-2 . .
TGTGCCAGCAGCACATCCGGGACTGTCTACGAGCAGTACTTC CASSTSGTVYEQYF TRBJ2-7 TRBV7-2 . .
TGTGCCAGCAAAACCCAGGCGGATACCGGGGAGCTGTTTTTT CASKTQADTGELFF TRBJ2-2 TRBV25-1 . .
TGCGCCAGCAGCCCGTCGGCCGCCAACTGGGCCGGGGAGCTGTTTTTT CASSPSAANWAGELFF TRBJ2-2 TRBV4-3 . .
TGTGCCAGCAGCTCAGGGAGCGGCTACACCTTC CASSSGSGYTF TRBJ1-2 TRBV4-2 . .
TGTGCCAGCAGCGTATGGGGCGGGCCGGAAAATGAGCAGTTCTTC CASSVWGGPENEQFF TRBJ2-1 TRBV9 . .
TGTGCCAGCAGCTTGGGGACAGGCTCCTATGGCTACACCTTC CASSLGTGSYGYTF TRBJ1-2 TRBV5-6 . TRBD1
TGTGCCAGCAGTGAAAACCCGGCAGGGAACTACGAGCAGTACTTC CASSENPAGNYEQYF TRBJ2-7 TRBV6-1 . .
TGTGCCAGCAGTGATGGGACAGGGGTCACAGATACGCAGTATTTT CASSDGTGVTDTQYF TRBJ2-3 TRBV6-1 . TRBD1
TGCAGCGCGCAACCAGGCTTGGACTATGGCTACACCTTC CSAQPGLDYGYTF TRBJ1-2 TRBV29-1 . .
TGTGCCAGTAGTAGCGCGACTAGCGGGCAAGAGACCCAGTACTTC CASSSATSGQETQYF TRBJ2-5 TRBV19 . TRBD2
TGTGCCAGCAGCCCAGAGGGAGGGACTCAGCCCCAGCATTTT CASSPEGGTQPQHF TRBJ1-5 TRBV7-2 . .
TGTGCCAGCAGTCTCCCTATGTATTCACCCCTCCACTTT CASSLPMYSPLHF TRBJ1-6 TRBV28 once .
TGTGCCAGCAGCCTTGGAGGAAGGTATGGCTACACCTTC CASSLGGRYGYTF TRBJ1-2 TRBV5-4 once .
TGCGCCAGCAGCATGTATTTAGGACAGGGAAGTTCTGGCTACACCTTC CASSMYLGQGSSGYTF TRBJ1-2 TRBV5-1 . TRBD1
TGCAGCGTCAGGGGTCGGGGCCCGGGCATTGAGCAGTTCTTC CSVRGRGPGIEQFF TRBJ2-1 TRBV29-1 . .
TGCGCCAGCAGCCGAGTTGGACAGGGGCAATCCTACGAGCAGTACTTC CASSRVGQGQSYEQYF TRBJ2-7 TRBV4-1 . TRBD1
TGTGCCAGCAGCTTCGCCGGGACTAGCGGGAGGGTCCACGAGCAGTACTTC CASSFAGTSGRVHEQYF TRBJ2-7 TRBV7-2 . TRBD2
TGTGCCAGCAGCTCAAGGGGGCAAGACTGGCAAGAGACCCAGTACTTC CASSSRGQDWQETQYF TRBJ2-5 TRBV5-6 . TRBD1
TGTGCCAGCAGCCCCCGGGACCCCATCGCGACCCAGTACTTC CASSPRDPIATQYF TRBJ2-5 TRBV6-6 . .